This TCR beta chain was captured by sequencing in a study of T cells after yellow fever vaccination. As for the study in general: Some fractions had low cell numbers, and these were prepared with SMART-Seq v4 Ultra Low Input. Study findings and constraints: Secondary responses were weaker yet peaked faster, day 5 versus 15. Most primary-vaccination clones reappeared after the booster (about 95% CD4, more than 70% CD8).

This clonotype was seen only a few times. Its antigen remains unknown. A process of 5'RACE template switching, which added a universal primer site and UMIs, was used to make TCR cDNA. TCRdb reanalysed the 5' RACE reads using MiXCR and keeps one entry per CDR3 protein. The table records 200,000 to 300,000 distinct CDR3 sequences, about an eighth of them present only once. V trimming: 1 base; J trimming: 8 bases; junction bases outside the gene matches: 8. The CDR3 runs 14 residues. The V gene's germline CDR1 is SGHRS and CDR2 YFSETQ. The chain recombines TRBV5-1 with TRBJ1-2, with 7 bases matching TRBD1. The input for sequencing was CD4+ T cells sorted from PBMCs, taken 45 days after the yellow fever booster vaccination. The source of this sequence is a man aged 25-45 years who received the YFV17D yellow fever vaccine. This chain's CDR3 is CASSLTQGRPGYTF. CDR3 nucleotide sequence: TGCGCCAGCAGCTTGACACAGGGGCGTCCGGGCTACACCTTC.